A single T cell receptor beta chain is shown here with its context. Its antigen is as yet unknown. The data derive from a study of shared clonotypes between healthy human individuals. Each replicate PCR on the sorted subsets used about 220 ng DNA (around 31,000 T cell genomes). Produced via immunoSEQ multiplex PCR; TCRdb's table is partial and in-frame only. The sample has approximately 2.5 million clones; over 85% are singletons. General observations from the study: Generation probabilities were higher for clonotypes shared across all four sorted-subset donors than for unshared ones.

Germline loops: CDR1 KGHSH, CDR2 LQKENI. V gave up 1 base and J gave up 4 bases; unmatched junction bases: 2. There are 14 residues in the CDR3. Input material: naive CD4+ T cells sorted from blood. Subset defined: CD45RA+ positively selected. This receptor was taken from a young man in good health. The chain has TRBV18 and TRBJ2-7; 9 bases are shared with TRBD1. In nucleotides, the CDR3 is TGTGCCAGCTCACCACAGGGACAGGGATACGAGCAGTACTTC. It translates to CASSPQGQGYEQYF.